The 16 T cell receptor beta chains in this list originate from one sample, sequenced in a study of cytotoxic CD8 clonotypes in ibrutinib-treated CLL. Only in-frame clones appear in the TCRdb table, and some are missing; sequencing was by immunoSEQ multiplex PCR. Of 45,000 to 70,000 clones in the sample, 45% to 70% were seen once. Sample: PBMCs, taken after 24 months of ibrutinib treatment. The source of these receptors is a human donor with chronic lymphocytic leukemia.

The chain employs TRBV19 and TRBJ1-2; the match to TRBD1 covers 8 bases. This CDR3 is 15 amino acids long. Germline CDR1 LNHDA, CDR2 SQIVND (reference sequence). V shed 4 bases, J shed 0 bases, and the junction held 4 bases outside the gene matches. In DNA form, the CDR3 reads TGTGCCAGTAGTACGACAGGGGCTACTAACTATGGCTACACCTTC. Residues: CASSTTGATNYGYTF. The full variable domain, completed using reference TRBV19 and TRBJ1-2, is DGGITQSPKYLFRKEGQNVTLSCEQNLNHDAMYWYRQDPGQGLRLIYYSQIVNDFQKGDIAEGYSVSREKKESFPLTVTSAQKNPTAFYLCASSTTGATNYGYTFGSGTRLTVV.

The chain uses TRBV9 and TRBJ2-1; no clear D. CDR1 SGDLS and CDR2 YYNGEE come from the germline V gene. The V end was cut by 7 bases, the J end by 7 bases, with 21 bases between. The CDR3 sequence is 15 residues long. The CDR3 DNA is TGTGCCAGCGCCCGAGGCTGGGTAAGTTGGAATGAGCAGTTCTTC. Translated: CASARGWVSWNEQFF.

This chain joins TRBV18 and TRBJ2-2, with 9 nucleotides matching TRBD2. Germline V gene sequence: CDR1 KGHSH, CDR2 LQKENI. With V trimmed by 8 bases and J by 0 bases, 4 bases remained unmatched. There are 15 residues in the CDR3. Here the CDR3 DNA reads TGTGCCAGCCCGAGCGGGGGGTCGAACACCGGGGAGCTGTTTTTT. Its translation: CASPSGGSNTGELFF.

The chain joins TRBV7-6 to TRBJ2-3; maybe TRBD2 (5 bases). The germline gives CDR1 SGHVS, CDR2 FNYEAQ. V lost 1 base to trimming and J lost 0 bases, with 11 bases between them. CDR3 length: 16 residues. The CDR3 nucleotides read TGTGCCAGCAGCTTAGGTTCCCTAGCTAGCACAGATACGCAGTATTTT. Protein sequence: CASSLGSLASTDTQYF.

This chain joins TRBV5-1 and TRBJ1-4; perhaps TRBD1 as D (5 bases). The CDR3 has 16 residues. CDR1 and CDR2 (germline): SGHRS, YFSETQ. V gave up 4 bases and J gave up 6 bases, with 19 bases separating them. The DNA for the CDR3 is TGCGCCAGCAGCGCCGGCGGACGGCTACAGGATGAAAAACTGTTTTTT. The encoded protein is CASSAGGRLQDEKLFF.

This clone was detected ten times or more. V gene TRBV5-1 combines with J gene TRBJ2-1; 9 bases map to TRBD1. V gave up 1 base and J gave up 3 bases; unmatched junction bases: 2. The CDR3 is 15 amino acids. Germline lookup yields CDR1 SGHRS and CDR2 YFSETQ. CDR3 region: CASSLLGQGYNEQFF. CDR3 DNA sequence: TGCGCCAGCAGCTTGTTGGGACAGGGCTACAATGAGCAGTTCTTC.

The chain joins TRBV10-2 to TRBJ2-2; TRBD2 is a possible D gene (5 bases). This CDR3 comprises 17 residues. Trimming removed 1 base at V and 0 bases at J, with 12 bases between. The germline CDR1 and CDR2 sequences are WSHSY and SAAADI. The CDR3 sequence: CASSELGVAPNTGELFF. The DNA for the CDR3 is TGCGCCAGCAGTGAGTTGGGAGTCGCCCCGAACACCGGGGAGCTGTTTTTT.

The rearrangement uses TRBV4-1 and TRBJ2-6; no clear D gene. V gave up 1 base and J gave up 0 bases, with 4 bases separating them. Germline-derived CDR1 and CDR2 are MGHRA and YSYEKL. CDR3 length: 15 residues. CDR3 region: CASSQGYSGANVLTF. The CDR3 nucleotides are TGCGCCAGCAGCCAAGGATACTCTGGGGCCAACGTCCTGACTTTC.

This clone was seen ten or more times. The gene calls are TRBV7-9 and TRBJ2-3, with D perhaps TRBD1 or TRBD2 (5 bases each). CDR1 is SEHNR and CDR2 is FQNEAQ in the germline V gene (reference sequence). The CDR3 extends over 14 amino acids. Trimming pared 6 bases from V and 0 bases from J, leaving 10 bases between. CDR3 DNA: TGTGCCAGCAGTATGGGGGTTAGCACAGATACGCAGTATTTT. It codes for CASSMGVSTDTQYF.

The rearrangement links TRBV5-1 to TRBJ2-7; the match to TRBD1 covers 9 bases. V dropped 5 bases and J dropped 6; count of bases not matched to a gene: 6. CDR1 and CDR2 from the germline V gene are SGHRS and YFSETQ. This CDR3 spans 13 amino acids. CDR3 coding DNA: TGCGCCAGCAGGCGGACAGGGGCAGCCGAGCAGTACTTC. It codes for CASRRTGAAEQYF.

V usage is TRBV19 and J usage is TRBJ2-1, with D perhaps TRBD2 (5 bases). CDR1 and CDR2 from the germline V gene are LNHDA and SQIVND (reference sequence). The CDR3 is 15 amino acids. Trimming left V 7 bases short and J 3 bases short, with 16 bases between. CDR3 DNA: TGTGCCAGTACCCCTCGCCAGCGGAACTACAATGAGCAGTTCTTC. As protein: CASTPRQRNYNEQFF. Based on the CDR3 plus reference TRBV19 and TRBJ2-1, the full variable domain is DGGITQSPKYLFRKEGQNVTLSCEQNLNHDAMYWYRQDPGQGLRLIYYSQIVNDFQKGDIAEGYSVSREKKESFPLTVTSAQKNPTAFYLCASTPRQRNYNEQFFGPGTRLTVL.

The chain combines TRBV27 with TRBJ2-3; D is possibly TRBD2 (5 bases). Trimming cost V 5 bases and J 2 bases, with 14 bases left between them. CDR3 length: 15 amino acids. Germline values: CDR1 MNHEY, CDR2 SMNVEV (reference sequence). CDR3 nucleotides: TGTGCCAGCAGTCCCACGGGGAGTCCCACAGATACGCAGTATTTT. It codes for CASSPTGSPTDTQYF.

The V gene is TRBV18, the J gene TRBJ1-2; TRBD1 matches at 7 bases. This CDR3 region has 12 residues. V lost 6 bases to trimming and J lost 6 bases; unmatched junction nucleotides: 4. Germline lookup yields CDR1 KGHSH and CDR2 LQKENI. The CDR3 region has the DNA TGTGCCAGCTCCTCCGACAGGGATGGCTACACCTTC. This sequence encodes CASSSDRDGYTF.

This clone was observed a handful of times. This chain joins TRBV6-1 and TRBJ1-5; D is ambiguous. Trimming stripped 1 base from V and 0 bases from J, with 7 bases between. The length of the CDR3 is 15 residues. Germline CDR1 and CDR2: MNHNS and SASEGT. The CDR3 region has the DNA TGTGCCAGCAGTGAAGGGAGTTATAGCAATCAGCCCCAGCATTTT. Translated, it gives CASSEGSYSNQPQHF.

The chain couples TRBV7-2 to TRBJ2-7; no clear D. In germline, CDR1 is SGHTA, CDR2 FQGNSA. The CDR3 consists of 14 residues. Trimming removed 1 base from V and 0 bases from J, with 7 bases in between. The CDR3 is CASSLVWSSYEQYF. DNA of the CDR3: TGTGCCAGCAGCTTAGTCTGGAGCTCCTACGAGCAGTACTTC.

The chain employs TRBV7-9 and TRBJ1-4; D unclear. The germline V and J ends were trimmed by 2 bases and 8 bases, with 3 bases remaining between them. This CDR3 is built from 11 residues. Per germline, CDR1 SEHNR and CDR2 FQNEAQ (reference sequence). DNA of the CDR3: TGTGCCAGCAGCTTATCGGAAAAACTGTTTTTT. As protein: CASSLSEKLFF.